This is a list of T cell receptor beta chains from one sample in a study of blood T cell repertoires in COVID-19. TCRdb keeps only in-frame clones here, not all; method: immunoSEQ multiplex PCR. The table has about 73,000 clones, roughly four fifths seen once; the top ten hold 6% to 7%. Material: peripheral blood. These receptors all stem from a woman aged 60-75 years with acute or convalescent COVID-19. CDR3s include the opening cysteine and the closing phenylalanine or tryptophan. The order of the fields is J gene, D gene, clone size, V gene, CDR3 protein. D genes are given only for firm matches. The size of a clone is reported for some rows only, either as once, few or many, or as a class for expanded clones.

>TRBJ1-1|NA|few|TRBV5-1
CASSPGIGRTEAFF
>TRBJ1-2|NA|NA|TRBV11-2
CASSSGQLSSHGYTF
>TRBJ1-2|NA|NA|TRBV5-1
CASSFIDTTNYGYTF
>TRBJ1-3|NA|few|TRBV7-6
CASSLYRDSSGNTIYF
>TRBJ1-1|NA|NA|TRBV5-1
CASSLQSGGPNTEAFF
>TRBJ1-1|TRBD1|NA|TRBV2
CASRDDRGVTEAFF
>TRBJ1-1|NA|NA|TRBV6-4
CASSEQFSSAEAFF
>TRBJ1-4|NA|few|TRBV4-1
CASSLYQQGINEKLFF
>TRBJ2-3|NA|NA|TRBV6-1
CASSEAAIPGFADTQYF
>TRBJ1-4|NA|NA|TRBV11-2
CASSSSWGLQEKLFF
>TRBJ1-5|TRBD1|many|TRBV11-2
CASSLEAGGGQPQHF
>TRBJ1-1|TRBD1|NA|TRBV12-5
CASGPRQGGNTEAFF
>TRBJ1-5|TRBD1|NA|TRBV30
CAWRGQGNQPQHF
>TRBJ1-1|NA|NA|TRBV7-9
CASSLAKGSLLNTEAFF
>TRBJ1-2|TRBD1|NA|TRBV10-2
CASKRGTGENYGYTF
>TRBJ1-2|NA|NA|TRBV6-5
CASNEQRNYGYTF
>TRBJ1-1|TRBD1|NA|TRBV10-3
CAISEGQGHLNTEAFF
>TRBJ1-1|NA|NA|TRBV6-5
CASGNRVATEAFF
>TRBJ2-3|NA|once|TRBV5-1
CASSLEVRETDTQYF
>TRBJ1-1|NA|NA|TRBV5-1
CASSRRRDTTEAFF
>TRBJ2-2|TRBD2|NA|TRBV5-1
CASSSPRQRGGRDTGELFF
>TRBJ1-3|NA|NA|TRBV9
CASSVEGRPGNTIYF
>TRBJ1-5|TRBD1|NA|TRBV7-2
CASSLGTGGNQPQHF
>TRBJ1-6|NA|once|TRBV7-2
CASSPMGGGTSPLHF
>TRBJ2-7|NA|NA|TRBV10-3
CAIRKAGISYEQYF
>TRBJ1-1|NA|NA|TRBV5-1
CASSLSSQTEAFF
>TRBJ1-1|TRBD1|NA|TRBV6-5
CATPGQVEAFF
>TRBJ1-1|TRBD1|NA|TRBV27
CASRTGVGTEAFF
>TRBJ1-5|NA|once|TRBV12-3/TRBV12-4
CASSPQYSQPQHF